The 15 T cell receptor beta chains below come from one sample, sequenced in a study of monozygotic twins with cystic fibrosis. Method: immunoSEQ multiplex PCR; TCRdb's copy keeps in-frame clones and lacks some. The sample records 30,000 to 35,000 clones, approximately 72% being singletons. Material for sequencing was blood. The receptors come from a girl aged 5-17 years with cystic fibrosis.

The chain uses TRBV19 and TRBJ2-4; no definite D call. The germline V gene has CDR1 LNHDA and CDR2 SQIVND (reference sequence). The CDR3 runs 15 residues. V dropped 3 bases and J dropped 0 bases, with 9 bases sitting between them. DNA of the CDR3: TGTGCCAGTAGTATCGGGTTCCTAGCCAAAAACATTCAGTACTTC. This codes for CASSIGFLAKNIQYF.

The chain has TRBV14 and TRBJ1-1, with D perhaps matching TRBD1 (6 bases). CDR1 and CDR2 (germline): SGHDN, FVKESK. There are 14 residues in the CDR3. V lost 4 bases and J 4 bases, leaving 13 bases between the germline ends. CDR3 in amino acids: CASSPGLTGTEAFF. The CDR3 DNA is TGTGCCAGCAGCCCGGGTTTGACAGGCACTGAAGCTTTCTTT.

The chain has TRBV7-9 and TRBJ1-2; D ambiguous. The CDR3 runs 15 residues. Germline CDR1 and CDR2: SEHNR and FQNEAQ (reference sequence). V lost 2 bases to trimming and J lost 0 bases, with 10 bases between them. The DNA of the CDR3 is TGTGCCAGCAGCTTATCACTCGGTGCTAACTATGGCTACACCTTC. It codes for CASSLSLGANYGYTF.

The chain uses TRBV5-6 and TRBJ2-2, with D uncertain. Germline CDR1 is SGHDT and CDR2 is YYEEEE. CDR3 size: 13 residues. The V end lost 3 bases, the J end lost 0 bases, and 3 bases lay between the germline ends. The CDR3 sequence is CASSSSNTGELFF. CDR3 bases: TGTGCCAGCAGCTCCTCGAACACCGGGGAGCTGTTTTTT. Together with reference TRBV5-6 and TRBJ2-2, the CDR3 gives the full variable domain: DAGVTQSPTHLIKTRGQQVTLRCSPKSGHDTVSWYQQALGQGPQFIFQYYEEEERQRGNFPDRFSGHQFPNYSSELNVNALLLGDSALYLCASSSSNTGELFFGEGSRLTVL.

Comment on this clone: Other DNA sequences from this sample encode an identical CDR3 as well. The chain is built from TRBV27 and TRBJ2-1, with TRBD2 matching over 14 bases. CDR3 size: 16 residues. Germline loops: CDR1 MNHEY, CDR2 SMNVEV (reference sequence). Trimming at V came to 5 bases and at J to 4 bases, leaving 4 bases not matched to a gene. CDR3 amino acids: CASSPGTSGSYNEQFF. The DNA for the CDR3 is TGTGCCAGCAGTCCCGGGACTAGCGGGAGTTACAATGAGCAGTTCTTC.

A single count supports this clone. V is TRBV19 and J is TRBJ2-1, with 10 bases lining up with TRBD1. Germline V lookup: CDR1 LNHDA, CDR2 SQIVND (reference sequence). The length of the CDR3 is 15 residues. Unmatched junction bases numbered 4, after V lost 5 bases and J lost 3 bases. The CDR3 sequence: CASSPRDRGYNEQFF. As DNA, the CDR3 is TGTGCCAGTAGTCCCCGGGACAGGGGCTACAATGAGCAGTTCTTC.

This chain connects TRBV30 to TRBJ2-7; D not resolved. CDR1 and CDR2 from the germline V gene are GTSNPN and SVGIG (reference sequence). The CDR3 runs to 11 residues. V was shortened by 3 bases and J by 5 bases, with 8 bases between the two germline ends. DNA for the CDR3: TGTGCCTGGAGATCCGTAAACGAGCAGTACTTC. This translates into CAWRSVNEQYF.

This clone is a singleton in its sample. The chain employs TRBV9 and TRBJ1-1; D remains ambiguous. Germline V CDR1 and CDR2: SGDLS, YYNGEE. Trimming removed 0 bases at V and 1 base at J, with 16 bases between. The CDR3 has 17 residues. In nucleotides, the CDR3 is TGTGCCAGCAGCGTAGGGACCACCGGCCGGGCGAACACTGAAGCTTTCTTT. Translated: CASSVGTTGRANTEAFF. Drawing the rest from reference TRBV9 and TRBJ1-1, the complete variable domain is DSGVTQTPKHLITATGQRVTLRCSPRSGDLSVYWYQQSLDQGLQFLIQYYNGEERAKGNILERFSAQQFPDLHSELNLSSLELGDSALYFCASSVGTTGRANTEAFFGQGTRLTVV.

This clone was found once. The chain links TRBV21-1 to TRBJ2-3; the D call of TRBD2 is as the table states it, not checked on the DNA. TRBV21-1 is a recognized pseudogene. The length of the CDR3 is 14 residues. CDR3 DNA: TGTGCCAGCAGTCCAAGCGGGAGCTCAGATACGCAGTATTTT. Amino acids: CASSPSGSSDTQYF.

V and J are TRBV6-5 and TRBJ1-2; possible D gene TRBD1, 5 bases. Trimming removed 2 bases from V and 4 bases from J, with 11 bases in between. Germline CDR1 and CDR2: MNHEY and SVGAGI. There are 14 residues in the CDR3. Here the CDR3 reads CASSYGRGSYGYTF. The CDR3 nucleotides are TGTGCCAGCAGTTACGGGCGGGGCAGCTATGGCTACACCTTC.

This clone was counted a few times. The chain carries TRBV19 and TRBJ2-2; D not resolved. The CDR3 runs to 20 residues. Germline loops: CDR1 LNHDA, CDR2 SQIVND (reference sequence). Trimming took off 5 bases at V and 0 bases at J, with 25 bases between the two ends. The CDR3 spells CASSVSSFGRLVTNTGELFF. The DNA of the CDR3 is TGTGCCAGTAGTGTCTCCTCTTTCGGGCGGCTAGTCACGAACACCGGGGAGCTGTTTTTT.

The CDR3 region has the DNA TGCGCCAGCAGCAACGGACCGGGACAGGGGGAAACCTATGGCTACACCTTC. This gives the protein CASSNGPGQGETYGYTF. V gene TRBV5-1 combines with J gene TRBJ1-2, with TRBD1 identical over 11 bases. The V segment lost 4 bases and the J segment 4 bases; nucleotides outside the gene matches: 12. This CDR3 has 17 amino acids. Germline V CDR1 and CDR2: SGHRS, YFSETQ.

The chain uses TRBV25-1 and TRBJ2-2; D uncertain. Trimming cost V 2 bases and J 1 base, with 2 bases left between them. In germline, CDR1 is MGHDK, CDR2 SYGVNS. CDR3 length: 13 amino acids. CDR3 amino acids: CASSEQNTGELFF. The DNA of the CDR3 is TGTGCCAGCAGTGAACAGAACACCGGGGAGCTGTTTTTT.

This clone was seen a few times. This rearrangement joins TRBV4-1 to TRBJ2-1, with D perhaps matching TRBD1 (7 bases). CDR1 MGHRA and CDR2 YSYEKL come from the germline V gene. The CDR3 spans 16 residues. V was pared by 3 bases and J by 5 bases, with 17 bases between. The CDR3 is CASSQEGTVENNEQFF. Written as DNA, the CDR3 is TGCGCCAGCAGCCAGGAGGGGACAGTGGAAAACAATGAGCAGTTCTTC.

This rearrangement joins TRBV6-1 to TRBJ1-5; D unclear. The CDR3 runs 17 residues. V was trimmed by 3 bases and J by 0 bases, leaving 15 bases between them. Germline lookup yields CDR1 MNHNS and CDR2 SASEGT. CDR3 sequence (DNA): TGTGCCAGCAGTGATCCGGAGACAACCTATAGCAATCAGCCCCAGCATTTT. Translating gives CASSDPETTYSNQPQHF.